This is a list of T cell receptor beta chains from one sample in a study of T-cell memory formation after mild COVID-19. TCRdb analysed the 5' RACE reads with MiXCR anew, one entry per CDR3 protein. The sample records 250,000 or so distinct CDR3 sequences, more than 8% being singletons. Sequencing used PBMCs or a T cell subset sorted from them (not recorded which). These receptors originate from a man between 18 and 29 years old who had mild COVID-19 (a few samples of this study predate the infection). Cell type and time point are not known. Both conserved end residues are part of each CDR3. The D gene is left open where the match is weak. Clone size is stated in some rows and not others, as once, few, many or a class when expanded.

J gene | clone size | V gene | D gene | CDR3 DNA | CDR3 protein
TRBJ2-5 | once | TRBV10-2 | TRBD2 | TGCGCCAGCAGGCCCATAGTTCGCGGGGGGGCGAAAGAGACCCAGTACTTC | CASRPIVRGGAKETQYF
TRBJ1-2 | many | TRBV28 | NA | TGTGCCAGCAGGCGAGCTAACTATGGCTACACCTTC | CASRRANYGYTF
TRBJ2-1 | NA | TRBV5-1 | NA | TGCGCCAGCAGCTCGCTGTTCGCGGCCTACAATGAGCAGTTCTTC | CASSSLFAAYNEQFF
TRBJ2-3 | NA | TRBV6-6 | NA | TGTGCCAGCAGTTCCCCAGGGGGCACAGATACGCAGTATTTT | CASSSPGGTDTQYF
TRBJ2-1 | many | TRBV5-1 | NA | TGCGCCAGCAGCTTGGTTGGAGGGGGGGCGCCCAATGAGCAGTTCTTC | CASSLVGGGAPNEQFF
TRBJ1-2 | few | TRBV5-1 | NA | TGCGCCAGCAGCTTGGCCTACAAGGACAGAGGCTCCTATGGCTACACCTTC | CASSLAYKDRGSYGYTF
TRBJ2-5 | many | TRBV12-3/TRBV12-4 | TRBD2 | TGTGCCAGCAGAGTGCTAGCGGGGGGTCGAGAGACCCAGTACTTC | CASRVLAGGRETQYF
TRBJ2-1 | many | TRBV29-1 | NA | TGCAGCGCCGTCGAAAATGAGCAGTTCTTC | CSAVENEQFF
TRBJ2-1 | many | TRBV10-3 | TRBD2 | TGTGCCGCTAAGTCGCTAGCGGGGGCGCTCAATGAGCAGTTCTTC | CAAKSLAGALNEQFF
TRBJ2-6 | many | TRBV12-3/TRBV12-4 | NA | TGTGCCAGCAGTAGCCGCGGCGGGGCGAGCTCTGGGGCCAACGTCCTGACTTTC | CASSSRGGASSGANVLTF
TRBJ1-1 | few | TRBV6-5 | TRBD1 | TGTGCCAGCAGTTACGGGACAGGCCCTGAAGCTTTCTTT | CASSYGTGPEAFF
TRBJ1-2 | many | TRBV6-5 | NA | TGTGCCAGCAGTTTACGATTGACCGGCAACTATGGCTACACCTTC | CASSLRLTGNYGYTF
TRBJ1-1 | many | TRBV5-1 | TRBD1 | TGCGCCAGCTACGACACGGAGGGCAGGGGGCTCACTGAAGCTTTCTTT | CASYDTEGRGLTEAFF
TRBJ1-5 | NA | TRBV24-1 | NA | TGTGCCACCAGTGATTCGGGGGGGCCCGGTGAGCCCCAGCATTTT | CATSDSGGPGEPQHF
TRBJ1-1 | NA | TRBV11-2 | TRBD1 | TGTGCCAGCAGCCCCCTGACAGGGCCAGCGATTTGGGAAGCTTTCTTT | CASSPLTGPAIWEAFF
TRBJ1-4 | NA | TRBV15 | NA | TGTGCCACCACCTCCGGGACCAAGAGTGCTAATGAAAAACTGTTTTTT | CATTSGTKSANEKLFF
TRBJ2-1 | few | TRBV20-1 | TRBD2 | TGCAGTGCCCGACTAGCGGGGGGACTTACTAATGAGCAGTTCTTC | CSARLAGGLTNEQFF
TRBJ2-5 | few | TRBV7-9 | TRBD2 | TGTGCCAGCAGCTTGCAGACTAGCGAAGAGACCCAGTACTTC | CASSLQTSEETQYF
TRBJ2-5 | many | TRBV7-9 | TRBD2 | TGTGCCAGCAGCCTGCGGGGGGTAGGGGAGACCCAGTACTTC | CASSLRGVGETQYF
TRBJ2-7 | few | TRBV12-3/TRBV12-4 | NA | TGTGCCAGCACCAGGGGACGGTCCCACGAGCAGTACTTC | CASTRGRSHEQYF
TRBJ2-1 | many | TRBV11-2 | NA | TGTGCCAGCAGCTTAGTAGCGGTGGATGAGCAGTTCTTC | CASSLVAVDEQFF
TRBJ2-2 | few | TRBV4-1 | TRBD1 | TGCGCCAGCAGCCGGCAGGGGGCCGGGGAGCTGTTTTTT | CASSRQGAGELFF
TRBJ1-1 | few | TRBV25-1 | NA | TGTGCCAGCAAACGGGGGACTGAAGCTTTCTTT | CASKRGTEAFF
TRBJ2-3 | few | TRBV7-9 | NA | TGTGCCAGCAGCTTCGGCCGGGATGGCACAGATACGCAGTATTTT | CASSFGRDGTDTQYF
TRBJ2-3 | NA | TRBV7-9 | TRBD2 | TGTGCCAGCAGCTTAGGAGTAGCGGGGGAGAGCACAGATACGCAGTATTTT | CASSLGVAGESTDTQYF
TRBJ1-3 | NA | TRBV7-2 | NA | TGTGCCAGCAGCTTAGTGATCTCTGGAAACACCATATATTTT | CASSLVISGNTIYF
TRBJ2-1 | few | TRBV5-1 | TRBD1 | TGCGCCAGCAGCCGGGACAGTAACAATGAGCAGTTCTTC | CASSRDSNNEQFF
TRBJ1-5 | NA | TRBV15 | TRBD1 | TGTGCCACCAGCAGAGATGGGGACAGGGGGCGGTGGAATCAGCCCCAGCATTTT | CATSRDGDRGRWNQPQHF
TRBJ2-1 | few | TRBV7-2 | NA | TGTGCCAGCAGCTCGGCGACTACAACCGCCCCTATCTACAATGAGCAGTTCTTC | CASSSATTTAPIYNEQFF
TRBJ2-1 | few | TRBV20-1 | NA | TGCAGTGCCCAGGGGGAGGACAGGAGGCACAATGAGCAGTTCTTC | CSAQGEDRRHNEQFF
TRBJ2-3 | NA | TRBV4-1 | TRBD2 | TGCGCCAGCAGCCAGATACTGGGGACTAGCGGAGAAGATACGCAGTATTTT | CASSQILGTSGEDTQYF
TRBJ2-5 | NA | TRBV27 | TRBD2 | TGTGCCAGCAGTTTATTCTTCGGGGGGGGCCGAGGTGGAGAGACCCAGTACTTC | CASSLFFGGGRGGETQYF
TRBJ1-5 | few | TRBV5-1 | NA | TGCGCCAGCAGCTTAATGGGGGCTGATCAGCCCCAGCATTTT | CASSLMGADQPQHF
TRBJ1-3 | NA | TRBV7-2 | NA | TGTGCCAGCAGCTTAGTGGAGAACACCATATATTTT | CASSLVENTIYF
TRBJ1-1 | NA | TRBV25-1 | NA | TGTGCCAGCAGCCATACGGGGAACACTGAAGCTTTCTTT | CASSHTGNTEAFF
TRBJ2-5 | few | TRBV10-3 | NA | TGTGCCATCACCTCGGGCCAAGAAGGACAGACCCAGTACTTC | CAITSGQEGQTQYF
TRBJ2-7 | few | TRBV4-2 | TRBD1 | TGTGCCAGCAGCCCTTCCGGACAGGAACCTGGCGAGCAGTACTTC | CASSPSGQEPGEQYF
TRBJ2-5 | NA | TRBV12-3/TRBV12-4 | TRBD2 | TGTGCCAGCAGTTTAGGGAATAGCGGGGGGCTCCAAGAGACCCAGTACTTC | CASSLGNSGGLQETQYF
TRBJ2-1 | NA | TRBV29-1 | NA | TGCAGCGTTGAAGTTGCAGACAATGAGCAGTTCTTC | CSVEVADNEQFF
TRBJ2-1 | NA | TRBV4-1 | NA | TGCGCCAGCAGCCAAGAGGGGGAGGGGGACTTATACAATGAGCAGTTCTTC | CASSQEGEGDLYNEQFF
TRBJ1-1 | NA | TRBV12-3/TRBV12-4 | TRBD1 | TGTGCCAGCAGTAAACAGGGGGCGCGCACTGAAGCTTTCTTT | CASSKQGARTEAFF
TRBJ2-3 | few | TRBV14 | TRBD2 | TGTGCCAGCAGCCAAGGAGGAGCGGGGGAAGATACGCAGTATTTT | CASSQGGAGEDTQYF
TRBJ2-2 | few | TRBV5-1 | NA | TGCGCCAGTACACCTGCCGGTCTCTTGGACACCGGGGAGCTGTTTTTT | CASTPAGLLDTGELFF
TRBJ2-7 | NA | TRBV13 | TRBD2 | TGTGCCAGCAGCCTAGAAAGGTCTAGCGGGGGCTCCTACGAGCAGTACTTC | CASSLERSSGGSYEQYF
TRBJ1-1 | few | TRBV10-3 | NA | TGTGCCATCAATGGAGCTCAGGGGACCACTGAAGCTTTCTTT | CAINGAQGTTEAFF
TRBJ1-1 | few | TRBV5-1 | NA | TGCGCCAGCAGCAACGTACAGGGTGCAAGAACTGAAGCTTTCTTT | CASSNVQGARTEAFF
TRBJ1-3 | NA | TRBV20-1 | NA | TGCAGTGCGTCCACTCCACTGGACGGGGACACCATATATTTT | CSASTPLDGDTIYF
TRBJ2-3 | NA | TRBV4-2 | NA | TGTGCCAGCAGCCAAGACGGGGCGGGGGCTAGCACAGATACGCAGTATTTT | CASSQDGAGASTDTQYF
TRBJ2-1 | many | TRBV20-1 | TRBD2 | TGCAGTGCTAGAGTTCCTAGCGGGAATGAGCAGTTCTTC | CSARVPSGNEQFF